This TCR beta chain appears in the sequencing data of a study of T cell responses to AZD1222 COVID-19 vaccine. General study points: Of spike-specific TCRs, nearly half reportedly target regions left unmutated in variants.

Measured with immunoSEQ multiplex PCR; TCRdb has only the in-frame clones, and not every one. The sample comprises some 150,000 clones, approximately 78% of which are singletons, and about 4% rests with the top ten. With regard to this clone: Its antigen is as yet unknown.

The germline V and J ends were trimmed by 1 base and 7 bases, with 11 bases remaining between them. The V gene's germline CDR1 is SGHNT and CDR2 YYREEE (reference sequence). This CDR3 comprises 14 residues. The chain recombines TRBV5-4 with TRBJ1-4; possibly TRBD1 for D (5 bases). This sequence originates from an adult in good health. The source was peripheral blood, collected on day 0 of MenACWY control vaccination. CDR3 loop: CASSLLGVTEKLFF. DNA for the CDR3: TGTGCCAGCAGCTTGTTAGGGGTAACTGAAAAACTGTTTTTT.